The TCR beta chain described here comes from a study of response to subunit inactivated influenza vaccine. Regarding the study as a whole: T cells newly recruited by each seasonal influenza vaccination are few, the authors suggested.

This clonotype appeared a few times. Its antigen is unidentified. The CDR3 is made up of 16 amino acids. Germline V gives CDR1 MNHNS, CDR2 SASEGT. V dropped 6 bases and J dropped 6 bases, with 24 bases sitting between them. One entry per CDR3 protein, called by TCRdb with MiXCR from the RT-PCR reads. This sample yields some 640,000 distinct CDR3 sequences, of which approximately 13% are seen a single time; around 7% belongs to the top ten. The source is a man aged 45-65 years who received an inactivated influenza vaccine. Sequencing was performed on PBMCs from blood, taken 14 days before vaccination. The chain joins TRBV6-1 to TRBJ2-7, with D tentatively TRBD2 (6 bases). The CDR3 loop reads CASRARPQGGFGEQYF. In nucleotides, the CDR3 is TGTGCCAGCAGGGCCCGGCCTCAGGGAGGTTTTGGCGAGCAGTACTTC.